The entry below describes one T cell receptor beta chain. The antigen this receptor binds is unknown. No base qualities exist here, and no much larger clone lies one base off it. Inclusive of the bounding cysteine and phenylalanine, the CDR3 is 17 residues long. This entry keeps only the CDR3 DNA: 51 bases, framed from base 1. The germline V gene (reference sequence) provides CDR1 SEHNR and CDR2 FQNEAQ. Trimming leaves V shorter by 5 bases and J shorter by 3 bases, with the junction holding 9 bases beyond the gene matches. Using the deep immunoSEQ assay, multiplex PCR amplified TCR CDR3 regions from genomic DNA. Genomic DNA extracted from each cell subset was distributed evenly over all wells of several immunoSEQ 96-well plates, and each plate served as one replicate. For sorted subsets, about 200 ng genomic DNA, equal to tens of thousands of T cell genomes, was loaded into each replicate PCR. Purified libraries were measured with a Qubit 3.0 fluorometer, size-checked on a Bioanalyzer 2100, and measured again with the KAPA Library Quantification kit. Every immunoSEQ 96-well plate was sequenced on a separate single-read 150-cycle Illumina NextSeq 550 flow cell. The paper's processing steps were these. Because only junctional sequences without quality scores were contained in the immunoSEQ output, filtering matching that applied to full-length reads could not be performed. To assign V/J genes and CDR3, sequences were annotated using PyIR, a Python wrapper for IgBLAST v1.9, with IMGT germline references. Reads with weak V/J assignments (E-value above 1e-6), missing CDR3, stop codons, out-of-frame junctions, or ambiguous translated residues were removed. V3J clonotypes were defined as sequences sharing the same inferred V gene, J gene, and CDR3 amino acid sequence. The percentage overlap between two repertoires was calculated by dividing the number of shared unique clonotypes by the size of the smaller repertoire. RTK rarefaction, the Chao1 estimator, and Recon v2.1 estimates of unobserved clonotypes were used to assess repertoire richness. Generation probabilities for all TCRbeta clonotypes obtained by the gDNA method from a handful of donors were computed using OLGA. Held by TCRdb, this immuneACCESS table contains in-frame sequences only and omits some clones. Under half of the omission traces to an unresolved V gene where checked; the cause of the rest is unknown. V and J calls plus clone size are reproduced from that table; the DNA served to infer D and trimming. This sample holds more than 2 million clones; 85% to 95% were observed only once. The ten largest account for about 1.6% of the sample.

This sample was taken from a study of shared clonotypes between healthy human individuals (dated by TCRdb to 2018 to 2020). Describing the broader study: A couple of women and three men aged 18 to 49 years were included in the cohort. For each donor, CD4 naive and CD4 memory were each given three plates, CD8 naive was given two plates, and CD8 memory was given one plate. The study deeply sequenced blood TCR repertoires of roughly five healthy adults to estimate repertoire size and the extent of clonotype sharing between individuals. Libraries were prepared and TCR repertoires were sequenced by different laboratories using diverse techniques, in order to increase sequencing depth and limit assay-specific biases. Leukapheresis yielded between about 0.85 and 9 billion PBMCs per donor.

Overall results and qualifications from the work: Sampling was limited to blood, and TCR repertoires in tissue likely differ from TCR repertoires in blood. Clonotypes shared by all four sorted-subset donors showed higher generation probabilities than non-shared clonotypes. Pairwise subsampling led to the expectation that sequencing depth would affect the degree of clonotype sharing among donors. Because the study included a small number of donors, the genetic and exposure-history diversity represented was limited. Naive subsets generally had larger estimated clonotype richness than memory subsets. Even with the large sequencing depth, rarefaction of the sorted-subset datasets indicated that sequencing was incomplete. Roughly 5% of naive CD4, more than 3% of naive CD8, roughly 2.4% of memory CD4, and over 0.35% of memory CD8 clonotypes were shared across several donors.

For the CD8 naive samples, CD45RO-negative cells were positively selected for CCR7, yielding a CD45RA+CCR7+ population from which TemRA cells were excluded. The donors were healthy, HIV-negative adults who had no recently reported acute infections or vaccinations. Only Caucasian adults living in Nashville, Tennessee, USA were represented among the donors. Blood was obtained by leukapheresis, after which PBMCs were separated by Ficoll-Histopaque density gradient centrifugation and cryopreserved in liquid nitrogen vapor phase. Analytical flow cytometry was used to check the purity and quantity of each magnetically sorted T cell population. Genomic DNA was isolated from every sorted fraction and measured by UV absorbance on a Nanodrop 2000c.

Sequenced material: naive CD8+ T cells from PBMCs. According to the study, the label for this sample's cell subset or site signals: CD45RA+CCR7+. Recombination connected TRBV7-9 to TRBJ2-7, and 14 bases in between align with TRBD2. This TCR came from a man between 18 and 29 years old in good health. Some clones in this sample may be carry-over from other donors' samples. CDR3 sequence: CASSPLGLAGGYYEQYF. The sequence in DNA is TGTGCCAGCAGCCCTCTTGGACTAGCGGGAGGATACTACGAGCAGTACTTC. Here the CDR3 is joined to the reference TRBV7-9 and TRBJ2-7 genes, and the full variable domain is: DTGVSQNPRHKITKRGQNVTFRCDPISEHNRLYWYRQTLGQGPEFLTYFQNEAQLEKSRLLSDRFSAERPKGSFSTLEIQRTEQGDSAMYLCASSPLGLAGGYYEQYFGPGTRLTVT.